The 30 T cell receptor beta chains below all came from one sample that was sequenced in a study of neoadjuvant anti-PD-1 for oral cavity cancer. Sample time point: after neoadjuvant nivolumab, at surgical resection. TCRdb's copy holds only in-frame clones and misses some; the assay was immunoSEQ multiplex PCR. The data contain 20,000 to 25,000 clones, 40% to 50% of them singletons. The sample here was tumor tissue, taken after nivolumab (anti-PD-1) treatment. Every receptor here comes from a person between 40 and 85 years old with oral cavity squamous cell carcinoma.

In its sample, this clone was seen a few times. The chain carries TRBV6-5 and TRBJ2-7; 9 nucleotides match TRBD1. There are 13 residues in the CDR3. V trimming: 6 bases; J trimming: 7 bases; junction bases outside the gene matches: 7. Germline V CDR1 and CDR2: MNHEY, SVGAGI. The CDR3 sequence is CASSRDRGWEQYF. The CDR3 bases are TGTGCCAGCAGCAGAGACAGGGGGTGGGAGCAGTACTTC.

This sequence joins TRBV19 and TRBJ2-6; 7 nucleotides line up with TRBD2. Germline V gene sequence: CDR1 LNHDA, CDR2 SQIVND (reference sequence). V was clipped by 5 bases and J by 2 bases; unmatched bases: 3. The CDR3 is made up of 15 amino acids. CDR3 in DNA: TGTGCCAGTAGTGTTCGGGGGGCTGGGGCCAACGTCCTGACTTTC. It translates to CASSVRGAGANVLTF.

This chain connects TRBV6-5 to TRBJ2-7, with D perhaps matching TRBD1 or TRBD2 (5 bases each). The V and J ends lost 3 bases and 2 bases respectively, with 14 bases between them. The germline V gene has CDR1 MNHEY and CDR2 SVGAGI. The CDR3 contains 15 residues. The CDR3 region has the DNA TGTGCCAGCAGTTATCGGGGCGGGCAGACCTACGAGCAGTACTTC. Amino acids: CASSYRGGQTYEQYF.

V usage is TRBV7-2 and J usage is TRBJ2-7, with 13 bases aligning to TRBD2. V gave up 1 base and J gave up 3 bases; unmatched junction bases: 6. This CDR3 comprises 17 residues. In germline, CDR1 is SGHTA, CDR2 FQGNSA. The CDR3 reads CASSLETGLAGFYEQYF. DNA of the CDR3: TGTGCCAGCAGCTTAGAGACGGGACTAGCGGGGTTCTACGAGCAGTACTTC.

The genes are TRBV5-6 and TRBJ2-1, with a possible D match to TRBD2 (6 bases). Trimming shortened V by 2 bases and J by 6 bases, and 12 bases separated the two germline ends. CDR3 size: 14 residues. The germline V gene encodes CDR1 SGHDT and CDR2 YYEEEE. In DNA, the CDR3 is TGTGCCAGCAGCTTTGGGGCGGGGAGCAATGAGCAGTTCTTC. Translated, it gives CASSFGAGSNEQFF.

This chain connects TRBV11-2 to TRBJ1-3; 8 nucleotides align to TRBD1. In germline, CDR1 is SGHAT, CDR2 FQNNGV. The CDR3 extends over 15 amino acids. J lost 2 bases, V lost 3 bases, and 3 bases had no gene match. CDR3 nucleotide sequence: TGTGCCAGCAGCTTCTTGACAGGGGCTGGAAACACCATATATTTT. Residues: CASSFLTGAGNTIYF.

This clone has a handful of counts. The chain has TRBV7-9 and TRBJ1-2, with D uncertain. This CDR3 has 14 residues. Germline-derived CDR1 and CDR2 are SEHNR and FQNEAQ (reference sequence). The V and J ends lost 1 base and 2 bases respectively, with 8 bases between them. DNA for the CDR3: TGTGCCAGCAGCTTAGTGGTAACAAACTATGGCTACACCTTC. Translation: CASSLVVTNYGYTF.

This rearrangement joins TRBV7-3 to TRBJ2-3; 7 positions match TRBD2. This CDR3 comprises 14 residues. The J segment lost 1 base and the V segment lost 3 bases, leaving 1 base of the junction unmatched. Germline V gene data show CDR1 as SGHTA and CDR2 as FQGTGA. The CDR3 loop is CASSFGGGTDTQYF. The CDR3 coding sequence is TGTGCCAGCAGCTTTGGGGGGGGCACAGATACGCAGTATTTT.

V usage is TRBV10-3 and J usage is TRBJ1-5, with D unresolved. CDR1 is ENHRY, CDR2 SYGVKD, per germline. This CDR3 contains 13 residues. The germline V and J ends were trimmed by 7 bases and 4 bases, with 11 bases remaining between them. The CDR3 region is CAINFALNQPQHF. The CDR3, as DNA: TGTGCCATCAATTTCGCCTTAAATCAGCCCCAGCATTTT.

J is TRBJ1-6 and V is TRBV28; the D is unclear. The ends were cut back, 2 bases at V and 13 bases at J, with 9 bases in the middle. This CDR3 spans 12 amino acids. Germline assignment: CDR1 MDHEN and CDR2 SYDVKM. Here the CDR3 DNA reads TGTGCCAGCAGTTTAGAGGTGATTCCCCTCCACTTT. Its protein product is CASSLEVIPLHF.

J is TRBJ2-1 and V is TRBV11-2; 11 positions agree with TRBD2. Germline V gene sequence: CDR1 SGHAT, CDR2 FQNNGV. CDR3 size: 15 residues. The ends lost 2 bases at V and 9 bases at J; junction bases unmatched: 6. In DNA form, the CDR3 reads TGTGCCAGCAGCTTAACTAGCGGGGGAACGGGTGAGCAGTTCTTC. Amino acids: CASSLTSGGTGEQFF.

The CDR3 sequence is CASSLRTNSPLHF. DNA of the CDR3: TGCGCCAGCAGCCTGAGGACTAATTCACCCCTCCACTTT. This sequence joins TRBV5-1 and TRBJ1-6; D gene uncertain. CDR3 length: 13 residues. Germline CDR1 is SGHRS and CDR2 is YFSETQ. V dropped 4 bases and J dropped 6 bases, with 8 bases sitting between them.

This clone was observed many times. V and J are TRBV4-2 and TRBJ2-4; 10 bases align to TRBD1. The CDR3 covers 18 residues. Germline-derived CDR1 and CDR2 are LGHNA and YNFKEQ. Unmatched junction bases numbered 12, after V lost 0 bases and J lost 7 bases. CDR3 in amino acids: CASSQDSGGQGFFNIQYF. Written as DNA, the CDR3 is TGTGCCAGCAGCCAAGATTCTGGGGGACAGGGGTTTTTCAACATTCAGTACTTC.

The chain combines TRBV4-2 with TRBJ1-1; TRBD1 matches 7 bases. The length of the CDR3 is 14 residues. Per germline, CDR1 LGHNA and CDR2 YNFKEQ. With V trimmed by 5 bases and J by 7 bases, 10 bases remained unmatched. As DNA, the CDR3 is TGTGCCAGCAGCGCCTCAGGGGGAAGAGATGAAGCTTTCTTT. Translation gives CASSASGGRDEAFF.

The table lists this clone with a few counts. The chain carries TRBV6-5 and TRBJ1-2; the D is unclear. This CDR3 region has 9 residues. In germline, CDR1 is MNHEY, CDR2 SVGAGI. V dropped 6 bases and J dropped 8 bases, with 4 bases sitting between them. The chain's CDR3 is CASRTGYTF. CDR3 DNA sequence: TGTGCCAGCAGGACCGGCTACACCTTC.

The V gene is TRBV5-4, the J gene TRBJ2-6, with D unresolved. The germline gives CDR1 SGHNT, CDR2 YYREEE (reference sequence). Trimming left V 0 bases short and J 2 bases short, with 6 bases between. The CDR3 totals 15 residues. Here the CDR3 reads CASSLGGTGANVLTF. The CDR3 DNA follows: TGTGCCAGCAGCTTGGGTGGGACTGGGGCCAACGTCCTGACTTTC.

V is TRBV5-1 and J is TRBJ1-2; tentative D call: TRBD1 (5 bases). CDR1 and CDR2 from the germline V gene are SGHRS and YFSETQ. The germline V and J ends were trimmed by 0 bases and 6 bases, with 9 bases remaining between them. The length of the CDR3 is 13 residues. The CDR3 sequence is CASSLVGENGYTF. CDR3 DNA sequence: TGCGCCAGCAGCTTGGTAGGGGAAAATGGCTACACCTTC.

With regard to this clone: This sample includes further DNA sequences coding for the same CDR3. CDR3 nucleotide sequence: TGTGCCATCAGTGAGTCCGCAGGGCAGAACACTGAAGCTTTCTTT. Translating it yields CAISESAGQNTEAFF. The chain recombines TRBV10-3 with TRBJ1-1; tentative D call: TRBD1 (5 bases). V was trimmed by 0 bases and J by 1 base, leaving 9 bases between them. Germline CDR1 ENHRY, CDR2 SYGVKD. This CDR3 has 15 amino acids.

V usage is TRBV29-1 and J usage is TRBJ2-2; possibly TRBD2 for D (6 bases). Germline CDR1 reads SQVTM; CDR2 reads ANQGSEA. This CDR3 region has 13 residues. Trimming pared 4 bases from V and 5 bases from J, leaving 11 bases between. The CDR3 nucleotides read TGCAGCGTTGTAACTAGCAGGACCGGGGAGCTGTTTTTT. Its protein product is CSVVTSRTGELFF.

Only a few counts were recorded for this clone. This sequence joins TRBV6-6 and TRBJ2-1; TRBD1 aligns across 8 bases. Germline assignment: CDR1 MNHNY and CDR2 SVGAGI (reference sequence). CDR3 length: 15 residues. J gave up 7 bases and V 2 bases, and 7 bases lay outside the gene matches. CDR3 residues: CASSYGTGAGNEQFF. CDR3 in DNA: TGTGCCAGCAGTTACGGGACAGGTGCGGGGAATGAGCAGTTCTTC.

The V call is TRBV13, the J call TRBJ2-1, with a tentative D call TRBD2 (5 bases). V lost 4 bases and J 7 bases, leaving 11 bases between the germline ends. The germline V gene encodes CDR1 PRHDT and CDR2 FYEKMQ (reference sequence). The CDR3 runs 13 residues. The chain's CDR3 is CASSSWTVNEQFF. The CDR3, as DNA: TGTGCCAGCAGCTCCTGGACTGTAAATGAGCAGTTCTTC.

CDR3 DNA: TGTGCCAGCAGCTCCAGCTCGGAGACCCAGTACTTC. It translates to CASSSSSETQYF. The rearrangement joins TRBV7-2 to TRBJ2-5; D unclear. The CDR3 is made up of 12 amino acids. V gave up 4 bases and J gave up 5 bases, with 8 bases separating them. CDR1 is SGHTA and CDR2 is FQGNSA in the germline V gene.

The rearrangement joins TRBV27 to TRBJ2-3; 8 bases are a match to TRBD2. Looked up from germline, CDR1 is MNHEY and CDR2 is SMNVEV (reference sequence). The CDR3 spans 16 residues. J lost 6 bases, V lost 3 bases, and 11 bases had no gene match. As DNA, the CDR3 is TGTGCCAGCAGTTTCGAGGGGCGGGGGGCGTCCGATACGCAGTATTTT. Translating it yields CASSFEGRGASDTQYF.

This clone was picked up a small number of times. In DNA, the CDR3 is TGTGCCAGCCGAAGCCTCTCTGGGGCCAACGTCCTGACTTTC. It yields the protein CASRSLSGANVLTF. This sequence joins TRBV6-1 and TRBJ2-6; the D is unclear. The germline gives CDR1 MNHNS, CDR2 SASEGT. CDR3 size: 14 residues. The germline V and J ends were trimmed by 8 bases and 0 bases, with 8 bases remaining between them.

This clone showed up just a few times. The same CDR3 can be traced to other DNA sequences in this sample. The chain is built from TRBV2 and TRBJ2-7, with a weak D call TRBD2 (5 bases). Germline V gene lookup returns CDR1 SNHLY and CDR2 FYNNEI. Trimming removed 7 bases at V and 2 bases at J, with 9 bases between. The CDR3 extends over 12 amino acids. The CDR3 here is CASKDGTYEQYF. DNA of the CDR3: TGTGCCAGCAAGGACGGGACCTACGAGCAGTACTTC.

The chain combines TRBV7-8 with TRBJ2-5; D is unclear. Germline lookup yields CDR1 SGHVS and CDR2 FQNEAQ. V was clipped by 0 bases and J by 2 bases, with 4 bases between them. The CDR3 has 13 amino acids. CDR3 in DNA: TGTGCCAGCAGCTTAGCGGCGCAAGAGACCCAGTACTTC. Translated, it gives CASSLAAQETQYF.

Only a few counts were recorded for this clone. The J gene is TRBJ1-6, the V gene TRBV28, with 7 bases that match TRBD1. The CDR3 totals 14 residues. Germline V gene lookup returns CDR1 MDHEN and CDR2 SYDVKM. V trimming: 7 bases; J trimming: 9 bases; junction bases outside the gene matches: 9. For the CDR3, the DNA is TGTGCCAGCACTCGGGACAGATCTGCTTCACCCCTCCACTTT. This sequence encodes CASTRDRSASPLHF.

The chain is built from TRBV4-3 and TRBJ1-2; TRBD1 agrees at 7 bases. In germline, CDR1 is LGHNA, CDR2 YSLEER. The CDR3 is 16 residues long. V shed 4 bases and J 0 bases; nucleotides not matched to a gene: 8. The CDR3 spells CASSPVRDSTNYGYTF. CDR3 nucleotide sequence: TGCGCCAGCAGCCCCGTCCGGGACAGCACTAACTATGGCTACACCTTC.

This chain joins TRBV6-6 and TRBJ2-5, with D maybe TRBD2 (5 bases). The CDR3 runs 16 residues. V lost 4 bases and J lost 1, with 16 bases in between. Germline CDR1 MNHNY, CDR2 SVGAGI (reference sequence). CDR3 loop: CASSWTPRGPQETQYF. The CDR3 bases are TGTGCCAGCAGTTGGACCCCCCGAGGGCCCCAAGAGACCCAGTACTTC.

The table lists this clone with a few counts. This chain connects TRBV27 to TRBJ2-2; 8 bases fit TRBD1. The V gene's germline CDR1 is MNHEY and CDR2 SMNVEV (reference sequence). V shed 0 bases and J 1 base; nucleotides not matched to a gene: 1. CDR3 size: 16 residues. In DNA form, the CDR3 reads TGTGCCAGCAGTTTATCCGGGACAGGGAACACCGGGGAGCTGTTTTTT. Its translation is CASSLSGTGNTGELFF.